The clone carrying this T cell receptor (beta chain) was detected only a few times. The antigen is unknown. TCRdb re-called the reads through MiXCR, storing one row per CDR3 protein. The sample includes some 940,000 distinct CDR3 sequences, approximately 32% seen only once; the top ten take roughly an eighth. The sample is drawn from a study of T cell repertoires in cytomegalovirus infection. Germline V gene lookup returns CDR1 MDHEN and CDR2 SYDVKM. V was shortened by 6 bases and J by 4 bases, with 15 bases between the two germline ends. The CDR3 length is 14 residues. This chain links TRBV28 with TRBJ1-2; D is possibly TRBD1 (5 bases). The starting material was cultured CD8+ T cells from PBMCs, obtained from culture after CMV antigen stimulation. This receptor was identified in a human donor in good health (CMV status not recorded). Some clones in this sample may be carry-over from other donors' samples. The CDR3 nucleotides read TGTGCCAGCAGGCCAAGGGACGCGGGCTATGGCTACACCTTC. This gives the protein CASRPRDAGYGYTF.